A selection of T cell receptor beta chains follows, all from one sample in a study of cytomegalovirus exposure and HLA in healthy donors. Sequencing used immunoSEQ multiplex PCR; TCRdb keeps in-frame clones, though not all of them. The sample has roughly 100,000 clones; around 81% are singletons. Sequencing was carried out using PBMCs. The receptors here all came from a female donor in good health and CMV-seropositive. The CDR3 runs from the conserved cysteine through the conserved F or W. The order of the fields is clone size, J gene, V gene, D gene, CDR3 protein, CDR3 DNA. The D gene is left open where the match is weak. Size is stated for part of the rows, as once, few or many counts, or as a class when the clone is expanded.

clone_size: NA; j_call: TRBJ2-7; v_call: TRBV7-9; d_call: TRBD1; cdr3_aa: CASSGDRGMSYEQYF; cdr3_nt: TGTGCCAGCAGCGGGGACAGGGGGATGTCCTACGAGCAGTACTTC
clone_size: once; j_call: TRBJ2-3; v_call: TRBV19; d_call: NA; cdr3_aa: CASSIGGYRETDTQYF; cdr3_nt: TGTGCCAGTAGTATTGGCGGCTACAGGGAAACAGATACGCAGTATTTT
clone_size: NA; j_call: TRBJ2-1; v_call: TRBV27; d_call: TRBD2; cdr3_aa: CASRYHGLAGSSYNEQFF; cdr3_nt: TGTGCCAGCAGATACCATGGACTAGCGGGTAGCTCCTACAATGAGCAGTTCTTC
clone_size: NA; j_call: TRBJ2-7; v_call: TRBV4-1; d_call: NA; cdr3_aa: CASSQNEQRKDYEQYF; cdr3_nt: TGCGCCAGCAGCCAAAATGAACAAAGGAAGGACTACGAGCAGTACTTC
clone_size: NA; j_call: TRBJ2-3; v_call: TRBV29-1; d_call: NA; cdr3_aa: CSVARGWTDTQYF; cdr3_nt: TGCAGCGTTGCTAGGGGTTGGACAGATACGCAGTATTTT
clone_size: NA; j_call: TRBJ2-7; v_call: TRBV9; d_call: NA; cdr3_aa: CASSVETGRGYEQYF; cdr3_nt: TGTGCCAGCAGCGTAGAGACAGGCCGAGGCTACGAGCAGTACTTC
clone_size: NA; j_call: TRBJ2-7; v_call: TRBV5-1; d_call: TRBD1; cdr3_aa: CASSYGTGGLYEQYF; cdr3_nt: TGCGCCAGCAGCTACGGGACAGGAGGTCTCTACGAGCAGTACTTC
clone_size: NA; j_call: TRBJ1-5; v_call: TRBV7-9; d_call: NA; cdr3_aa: CASSLGASNQPQHF; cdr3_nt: TGTGCCAGCAGCTTAGGAGCGAGCAATCAGCCCCAGCATTTT
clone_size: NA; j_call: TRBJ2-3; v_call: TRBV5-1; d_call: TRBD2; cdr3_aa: CASSLEREGTDTQYF; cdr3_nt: TGCGCCAGCAGCTTGGAGCGGGAAGGTACAGATACGCAGTATTTT
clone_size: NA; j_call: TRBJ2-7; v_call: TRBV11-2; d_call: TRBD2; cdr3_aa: CASSSPGTTSREQYF; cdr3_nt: TGTGCCAGCAGCAGCCCCGGGACTACGTCTCGCGAGCAGTACTTC
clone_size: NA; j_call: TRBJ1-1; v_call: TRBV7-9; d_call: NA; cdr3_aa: CASSLGAVEAFF; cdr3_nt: TGTGCCAGCAGCTTAGGGGCAGTTGAAGCTTTCTTT
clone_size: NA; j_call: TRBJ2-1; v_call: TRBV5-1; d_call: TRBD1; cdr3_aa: CASSLLGQGDEQFF; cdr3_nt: TGCGCCAGCAGCTTGTTGGGACAGGGGGATGAGCAGTTCTTC
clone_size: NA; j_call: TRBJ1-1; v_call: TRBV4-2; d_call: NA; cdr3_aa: CASSQERGAANTEAFF; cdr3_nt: TGTGCCAGCAGCCAAGAACGGGGGGCGGCGAACACTGAAGCTTTCTTT
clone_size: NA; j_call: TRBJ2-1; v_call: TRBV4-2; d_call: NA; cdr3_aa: CASSNGSEFF; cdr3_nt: TGTGCCAGCAGCAACGGGAGCGAGTTCTTC
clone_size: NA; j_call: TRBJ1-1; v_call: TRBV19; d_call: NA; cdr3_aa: CASIPLGGRGFHTEAFF; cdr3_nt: TGTGCCAGTATCCCCTTGGGGGGGCGAGGTTTTCACACTGAAGCTTTCTTT
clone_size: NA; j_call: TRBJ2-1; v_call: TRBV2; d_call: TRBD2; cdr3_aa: CASSETRAGDRFF; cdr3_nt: TGTGCCAGCAGTGAAACCCGGGCGGGGGATCGGTTCTTC
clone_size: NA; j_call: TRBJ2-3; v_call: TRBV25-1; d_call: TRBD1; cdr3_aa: CASSERGRGTGRTDTQYF; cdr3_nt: TGTGCCAGCAGTGAAAGGGGGCGAGGAACGGGTCGCACAGATACGCAGTATTTT
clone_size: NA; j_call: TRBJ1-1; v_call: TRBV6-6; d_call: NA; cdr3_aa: CASSYSSALTEAFF; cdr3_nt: TGTGCCAGCAGTTACTCGAGCGCACTGACTGAAGCTTTCTTT
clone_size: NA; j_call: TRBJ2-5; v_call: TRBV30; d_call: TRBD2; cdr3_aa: CAWGTRQETQYF; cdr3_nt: TGTGCCTGGGGGACTAGACAAGAGACCCAGTACTTC
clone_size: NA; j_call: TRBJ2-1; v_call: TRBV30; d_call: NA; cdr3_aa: CAWSAFSYNEQFF; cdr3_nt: TGTGCCTGGAGTGCATTCTCCTACAATGAGCAGTTCTTC
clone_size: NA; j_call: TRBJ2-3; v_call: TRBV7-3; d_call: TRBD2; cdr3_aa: CASSSQRDTDTQYF; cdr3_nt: TGTGCCAGCAGTTCTCAGCGGGATACAGATACGCAGTATTTT
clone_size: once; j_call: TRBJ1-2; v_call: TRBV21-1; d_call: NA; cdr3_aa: CASSKGERYHYGYTF; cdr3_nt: TGTGCCAGCAGCAAAGGTGAACGGTACCACTATGGCTACACCTTC
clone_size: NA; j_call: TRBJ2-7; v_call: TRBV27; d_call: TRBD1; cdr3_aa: CASSYGQGRREQYF; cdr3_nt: TGTGCCAGCAGTTACGGACAGGGGAGGCGCGAGCAGTACTTC
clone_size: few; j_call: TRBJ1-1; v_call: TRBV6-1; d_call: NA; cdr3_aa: CATSSVLNTEAFF; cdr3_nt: TGTGCCACCTCCTCTGTCCTGAACACTGAAGCTTTCTTT
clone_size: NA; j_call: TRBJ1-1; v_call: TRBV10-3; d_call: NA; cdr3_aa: CAIRSRSTNTEAFF; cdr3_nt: TGTGCCATCAGGAGCAGGTCTACGAACACTGAAGCTTTCTTT
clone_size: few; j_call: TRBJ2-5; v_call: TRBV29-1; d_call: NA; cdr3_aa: CSSISAQETQYF; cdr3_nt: TGCAGCTCCATAAGCGCCCAAGAGACCCAGTACTTC
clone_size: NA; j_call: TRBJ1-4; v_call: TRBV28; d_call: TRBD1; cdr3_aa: CASSFLGQEKLFF; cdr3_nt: TGTGCCAGCAGTTTTTTGGGACAGGAAAAACTGTTTTTT
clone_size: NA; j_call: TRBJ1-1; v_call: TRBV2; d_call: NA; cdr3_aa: CAITGNRPEAFF; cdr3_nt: TGTGCCATAACAGGGAACCGACCTGAAGCTTTCTTT
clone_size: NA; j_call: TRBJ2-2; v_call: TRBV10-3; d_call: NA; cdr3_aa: CAIRLQENTGELFF; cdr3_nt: TGTGCCATCAGGTTACAGGAGAACACCGGGGAGCTGTTTTTT
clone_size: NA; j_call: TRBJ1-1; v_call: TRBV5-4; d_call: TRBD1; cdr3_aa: CASSPETGRNTEAFF; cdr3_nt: TGTGCCAGCAGCCCAGAGACAGGGAGGAACACTGAAGCTTTCTTT
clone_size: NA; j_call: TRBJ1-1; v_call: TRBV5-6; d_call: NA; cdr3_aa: CASSLGQGSTEAFF; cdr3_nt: TGTGCCAGCAGCTTGGGCCAGGGGAGCACTGAAGCTTTCTTT
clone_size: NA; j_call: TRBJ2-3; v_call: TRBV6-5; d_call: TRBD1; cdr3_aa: CASTPGQGPDTQYF; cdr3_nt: TGTGCCAGCACCCCGGGACAGGGTCCAGATACGCAGTATTTT
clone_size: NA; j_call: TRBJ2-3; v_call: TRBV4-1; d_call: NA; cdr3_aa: CASSQDAGGTDTQYF; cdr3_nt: TGCGCCAGCAGCCAAGATGCGGGTGGCACAGATACGCAGTATTTT
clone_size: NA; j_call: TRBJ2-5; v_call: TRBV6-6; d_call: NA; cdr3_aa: CASNSGTPYEETQYF; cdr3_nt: TGTGCCAGCAATTCCGGGACACCCTACGAAGAGACCCAGTACTTC
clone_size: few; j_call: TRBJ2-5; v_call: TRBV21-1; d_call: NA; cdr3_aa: CASSPWEGTETQYF; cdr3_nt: TGTGCCAGCAGTCCATGGGAGGGAACAGAGACCCAGTACTTC
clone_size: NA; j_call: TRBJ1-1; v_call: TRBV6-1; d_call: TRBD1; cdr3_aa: CASSELLTGQGGCEAFF; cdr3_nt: TGTGCCAGCAGTGAACTATTGACGGGGCAGGGGGGCTGTGAAGCTTTCTTT
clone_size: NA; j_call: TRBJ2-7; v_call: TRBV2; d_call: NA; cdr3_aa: CASSEIIRGREQYF; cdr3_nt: TGTGCCAGCAGTGAAATCATACGGGGGAGGGAGCAGTACTTC